The 6 T cell receptor beta chains reported below all come from one sample, sequenced in a study of metastatic and nonmetastatic thyroid tumors. All patients were treatment-naive before thyroid surgery. Using MiXCR, TCRdb re-called clones from the PCR reads. Seen here are roughly 28,000 clones, roughly 17% observed once, and the top ten hold about 4%. Sample: blood. The receptors here all came from a female donor with papillary thyroid cancer or a benign thyroid nodule (not recorded which). Some clones in this sample may be carry-over from other donors' samples.

This clone is categorized as medium-sized. The chain links TRBV20-1 to TRBJ2-2; 8 bases map to TRBD2. Germline-derived CDR1 and CDR2 are DFQATT and SNEGSKA (reference sequence). V was clipped by 2 bases and J by 2 bases; unmatched bases: 7. The CDR3 has 16 amino acids. This CDR3 is CSARNELAGNTGELFF. For the CDR3, the DNA is TGCAGTGCTAGAAATGAGCTAGCGGGTAACACCGGGGAGCTGTTTTTT.

The chain is built from TRBV12-3 or TRBV12-4 and TRBJ2-3, with TRBD2 identical over 8 bases. The CDR3 is 17 amino acids. J was trimmed by 3 bases and V by 4 bases; bases with no gene match: 12. This CDR3 is CASSSFLRGGRTDTQYF. Written as DNA, the CDR3 is TGTGCCAGCAGTTCCTTCCTGCGGGGCGGGAGGACAGATACGCAGTATTTT.

The sample holds one count of this clone. The chain carries TRBV5-5 and TRBJ2-2; TRBD1 is a possible D gene (6 bases). Germline V gene lookup returns CDR1 SGHKS and CDR2 YYEKEE (reference sequence). V was cut by 4 bases and J by 8 bases, with 12 bases left in between. This CDR3 contains 13 residues. The CDR3 spells CASSLGARGELFF. DNA for the CDR3: TGTGCCAGCAGCCTGGGGGCCAGGGGGGAGCTGTTTTTT.

The chain links TRBV30 to TRBJ1-2; no firm D call. V shed 4 bases and J shed 8 bases, with 26 bases lying between them. The CDR3 has 16 amino acids. CDR1 is GTSNPN and CDR2 is SVGIG in the germline V gene (reference sequence). The CDR3 region is CAWMGFWTPSDGGYTF. The CDR3 bases are TGTGCCTGGATGGGCTTCTGGACCCCCTCGGATGGAGGCTACACCTTC.

This chain uses TRBV2 with TRBJ2-7; 9 nucleotides line up with TRBD1. Trimming at V came to 7 bases and at J to 1 base, leaving 5 bases not matched to a gene. CDR3 length equals 14 residues. Germline V gene sequence: CDR1 SNHLY, CDR2 FYNNEI. The CDR3 DNA reads as TGTGCCAGCAAGATAGGGACAGGGTCCTACGAGCAGTACTTC. Translated: CASKIGTGSYEQYF.

This clone was observed many times. V and J are TRBV4-1 and TRBJ2-5; possible D gene TRBD2, 5 bases. V lost 1 base to trimming and J lost 5 bases, with 14 bases between them. The CDR3 runs 15 residues. The germline CDR1 and CDR2 sequences are MGHRA and YSYEKL. CDR3 nucleotide sequence: TGCGCCAGCAGCCAAGGGGCCTGGAGCGGCGAGACCCAGTACTTC. This codes for CASSQGAWSGETQYF.